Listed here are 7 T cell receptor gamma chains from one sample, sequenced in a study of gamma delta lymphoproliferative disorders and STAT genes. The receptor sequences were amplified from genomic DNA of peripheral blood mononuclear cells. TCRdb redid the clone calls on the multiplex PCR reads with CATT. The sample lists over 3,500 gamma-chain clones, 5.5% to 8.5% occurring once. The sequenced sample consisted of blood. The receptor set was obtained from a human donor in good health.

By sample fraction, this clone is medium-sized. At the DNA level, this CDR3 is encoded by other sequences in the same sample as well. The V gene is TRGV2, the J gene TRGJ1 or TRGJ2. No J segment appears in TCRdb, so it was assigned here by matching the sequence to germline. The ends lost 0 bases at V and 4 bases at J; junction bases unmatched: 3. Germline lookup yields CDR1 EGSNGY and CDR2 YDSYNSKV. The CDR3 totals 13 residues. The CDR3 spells CATWDGRYYKKLF. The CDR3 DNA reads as TGTGCCACCTGGGACGGGCGGTATTATAAGAAACTCTTT.

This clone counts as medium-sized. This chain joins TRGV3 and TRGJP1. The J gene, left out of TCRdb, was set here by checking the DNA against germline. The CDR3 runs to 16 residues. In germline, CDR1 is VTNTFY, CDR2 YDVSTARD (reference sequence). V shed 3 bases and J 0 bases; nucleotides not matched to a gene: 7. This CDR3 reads CATWDPSHTTGWFKIF. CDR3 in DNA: TGTGCCACCTGGGACCCCTCTCATACCACTGGTTGGTTCAAGATATTT.

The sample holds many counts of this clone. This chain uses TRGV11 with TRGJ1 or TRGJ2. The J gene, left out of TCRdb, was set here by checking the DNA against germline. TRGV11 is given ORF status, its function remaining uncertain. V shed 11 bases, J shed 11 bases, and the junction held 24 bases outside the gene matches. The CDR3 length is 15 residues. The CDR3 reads CACYLPRAELKEKLF. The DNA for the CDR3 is TGTGCCTGCTACCTCCCACGGGCGGAATTGAAGGAGAAACTCTTT.

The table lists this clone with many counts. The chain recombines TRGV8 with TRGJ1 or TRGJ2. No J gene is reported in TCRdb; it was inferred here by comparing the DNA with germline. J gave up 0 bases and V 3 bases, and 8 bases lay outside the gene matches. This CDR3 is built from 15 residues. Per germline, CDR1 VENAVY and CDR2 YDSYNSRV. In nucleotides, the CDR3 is TGTGCCACCTGGGATCCCTACTCGAATTATTATAAGAAACTCTTT. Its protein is CATWDPYSNYYKKLF.

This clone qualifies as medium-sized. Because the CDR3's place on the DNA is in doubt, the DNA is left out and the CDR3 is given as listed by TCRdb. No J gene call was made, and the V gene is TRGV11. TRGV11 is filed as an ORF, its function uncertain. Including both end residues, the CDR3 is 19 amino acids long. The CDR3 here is CTTVPAGLGRVGTGWFKIF.

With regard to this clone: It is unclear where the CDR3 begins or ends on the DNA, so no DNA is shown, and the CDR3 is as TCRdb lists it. The chain's CDR3 is CATWAPIIRNSLAVEQHF. No J gene was assigned, while the V gene was called as TRGV2. The CDR3 length is 18 residues, termini included. Germline lookup yields CDR1 EGSNGY and CDR2 YDSYNSKV.

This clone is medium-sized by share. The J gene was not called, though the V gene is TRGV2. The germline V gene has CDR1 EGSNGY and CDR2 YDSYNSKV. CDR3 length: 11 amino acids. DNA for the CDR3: TGTGCCACCTGGGACGGGCTGATAGAACTCTTT. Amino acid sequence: CATWDGLIELF.